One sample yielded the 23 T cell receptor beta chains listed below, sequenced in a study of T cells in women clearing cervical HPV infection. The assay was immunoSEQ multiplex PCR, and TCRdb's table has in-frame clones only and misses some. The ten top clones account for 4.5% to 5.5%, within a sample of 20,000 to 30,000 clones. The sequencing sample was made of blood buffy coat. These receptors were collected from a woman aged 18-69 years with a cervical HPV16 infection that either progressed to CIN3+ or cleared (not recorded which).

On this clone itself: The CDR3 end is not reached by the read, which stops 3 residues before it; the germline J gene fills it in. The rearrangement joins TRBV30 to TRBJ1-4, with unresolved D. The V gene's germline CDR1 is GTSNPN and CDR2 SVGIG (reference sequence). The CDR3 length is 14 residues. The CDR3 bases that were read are TGTGCCTGGTCAACGGGTGCCTATAATTCACCA. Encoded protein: CAWSTGAYNSP. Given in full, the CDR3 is CAWSTGAYNSPLFF.

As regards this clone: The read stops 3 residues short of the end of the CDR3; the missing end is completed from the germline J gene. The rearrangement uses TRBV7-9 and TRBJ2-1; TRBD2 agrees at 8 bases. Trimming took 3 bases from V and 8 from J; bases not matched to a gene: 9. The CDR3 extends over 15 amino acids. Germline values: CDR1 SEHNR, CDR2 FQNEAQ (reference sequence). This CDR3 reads CASSFSGTRADEQFF. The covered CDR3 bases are TGTGCCAGCAGCTTCTCCGGGACTAGGGCCGATGAG.

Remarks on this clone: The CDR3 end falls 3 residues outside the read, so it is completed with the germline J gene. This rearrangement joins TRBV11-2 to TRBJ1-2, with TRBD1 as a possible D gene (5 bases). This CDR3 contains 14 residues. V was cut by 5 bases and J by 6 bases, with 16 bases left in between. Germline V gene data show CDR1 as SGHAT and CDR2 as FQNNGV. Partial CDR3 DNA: TGTGCCAGCAGCCCCGTGACAGATTTTAATGGC. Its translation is CASSPVTDFNG. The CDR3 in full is CASSPVTDFNGYTF.

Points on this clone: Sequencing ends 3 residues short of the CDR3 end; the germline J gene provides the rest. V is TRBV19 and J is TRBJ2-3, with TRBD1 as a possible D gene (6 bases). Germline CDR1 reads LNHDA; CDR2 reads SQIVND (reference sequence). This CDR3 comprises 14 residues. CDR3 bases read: TGTGCCAGTAGTTCGAGAGGGGTGAGGGGGACG. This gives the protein CASSSRGVRGT. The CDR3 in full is CASSSRGVRGTQYF.

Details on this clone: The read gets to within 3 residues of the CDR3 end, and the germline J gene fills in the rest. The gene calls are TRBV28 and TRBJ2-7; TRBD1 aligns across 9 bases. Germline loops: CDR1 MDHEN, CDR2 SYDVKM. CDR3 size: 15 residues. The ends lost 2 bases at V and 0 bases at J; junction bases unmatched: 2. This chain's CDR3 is CASSLGDRVSYEQYF. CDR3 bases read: TGTGCCAGCAGTTTAGGGGACAGGGTCTCCTACGAG.

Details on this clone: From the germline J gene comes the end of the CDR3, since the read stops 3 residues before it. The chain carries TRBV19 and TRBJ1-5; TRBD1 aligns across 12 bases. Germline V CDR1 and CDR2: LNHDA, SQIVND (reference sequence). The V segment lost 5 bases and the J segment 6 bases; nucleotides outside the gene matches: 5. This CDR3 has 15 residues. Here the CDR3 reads CASSLGQGAFQPQHF. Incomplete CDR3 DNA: TGTGCCAGTAGTTTGGGACAGGGGGCCTTTCAGCCC.

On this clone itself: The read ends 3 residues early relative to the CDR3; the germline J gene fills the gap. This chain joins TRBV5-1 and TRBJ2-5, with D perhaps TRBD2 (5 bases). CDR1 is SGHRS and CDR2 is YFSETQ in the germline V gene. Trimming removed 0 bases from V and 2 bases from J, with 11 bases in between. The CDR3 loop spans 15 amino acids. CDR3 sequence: CASSLVAGVQETQYF. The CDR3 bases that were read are TGCGCCAGCAGCTTGGTTGCGGGCGTACAAGAGACC.

The CDR3 region is CASSWTSAPYEQYF. CDR3 bases read: TGTGCCAGCAGCTGGACTAGCGCACCCTACGAG. The chain uses TRBV11-2 and TRBJ2-7; 9 nucleotides align to TRBD2. Read sequence stops 3 residues before the CDR3 end, and the germline J gene provides the missing end. CDR3 length: 14 residues. V lost 4 bases to trimming and J lost 2 bases; unmatched junction nucleotides: 3. Germline V gives CDR1 SGHAT, CDR2 FQNNGV.

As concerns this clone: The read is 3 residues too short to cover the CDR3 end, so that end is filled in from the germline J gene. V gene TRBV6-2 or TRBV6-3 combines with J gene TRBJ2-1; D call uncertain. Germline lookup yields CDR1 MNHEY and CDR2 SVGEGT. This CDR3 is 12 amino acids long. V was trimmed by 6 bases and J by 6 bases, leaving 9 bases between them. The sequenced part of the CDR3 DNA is TGTGCCAGCAGCCCGCTCGGCAATGAG. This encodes CASSPLGNE. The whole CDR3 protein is CASSPLGNEQFF.

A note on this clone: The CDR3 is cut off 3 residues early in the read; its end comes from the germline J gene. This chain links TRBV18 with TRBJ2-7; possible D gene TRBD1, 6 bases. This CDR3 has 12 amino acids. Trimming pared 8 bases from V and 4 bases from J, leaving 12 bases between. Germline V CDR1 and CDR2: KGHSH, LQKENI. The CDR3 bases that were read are TGTGCCAGCGCGCGACAGGATTACGAG. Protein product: CASARQDYE. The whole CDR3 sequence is CASARQDYEQYF.

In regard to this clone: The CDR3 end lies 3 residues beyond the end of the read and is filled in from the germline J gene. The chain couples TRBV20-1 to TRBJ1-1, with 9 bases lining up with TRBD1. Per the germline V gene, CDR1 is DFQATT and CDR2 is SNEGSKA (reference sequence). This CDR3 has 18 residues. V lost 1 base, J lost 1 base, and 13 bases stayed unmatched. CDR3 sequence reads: CSARAPTGTGLENTEAFF. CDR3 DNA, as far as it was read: TGCAGTGCTAGAGCACCCACCGGGACAGGGCTTGAGAACACTGAA.

CDR3 region: CASSFRTVQETQYF. Partial CDR3 DNA: TGTGCCAGCAGCTTCCGGACAGTCCAAGAGACC. The chain has TRBV7-9 and TRBJ2-5; TRBD1 might be the D (6 bases). Sequencing ends 3 residues short of the CDR3 end; the germline J gene provides the rest. This CDR3 is 14 amino acids long. V lost 3 bases and J 1 base, leaving 9 bases between the germline ends. The germline gives CDR1 SEHNR, CDR2 FQNEAQ (reference sequence).

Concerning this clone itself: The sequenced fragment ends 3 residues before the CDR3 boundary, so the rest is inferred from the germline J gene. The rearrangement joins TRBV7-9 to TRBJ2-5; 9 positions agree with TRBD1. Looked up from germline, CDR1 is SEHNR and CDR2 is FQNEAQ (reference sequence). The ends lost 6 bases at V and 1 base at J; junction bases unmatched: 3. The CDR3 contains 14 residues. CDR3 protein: CASRRQGGQETQYF. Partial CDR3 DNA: TGTGCCAGCAGGCGACAGGGGGGCCAAGAGACC.

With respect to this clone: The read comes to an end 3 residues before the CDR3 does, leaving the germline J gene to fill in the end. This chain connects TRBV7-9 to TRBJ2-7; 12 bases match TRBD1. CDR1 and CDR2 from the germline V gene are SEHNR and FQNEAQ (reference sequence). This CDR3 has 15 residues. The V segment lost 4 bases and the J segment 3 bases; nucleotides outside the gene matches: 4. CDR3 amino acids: CASSWGTGGFYEQYF. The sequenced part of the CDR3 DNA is TGTGCCAGCAGCTGGGGGACAGGGGGCTTCTACGAG.

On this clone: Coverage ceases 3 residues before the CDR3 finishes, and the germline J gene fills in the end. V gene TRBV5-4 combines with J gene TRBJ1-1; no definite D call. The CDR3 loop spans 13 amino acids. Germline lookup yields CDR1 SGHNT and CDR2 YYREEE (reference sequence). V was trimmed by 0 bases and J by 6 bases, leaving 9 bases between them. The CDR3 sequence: CASSLEVFAEAFF. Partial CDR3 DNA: TGTGCCAGCAGCTTGGAGGTTTTCGCTGAA.

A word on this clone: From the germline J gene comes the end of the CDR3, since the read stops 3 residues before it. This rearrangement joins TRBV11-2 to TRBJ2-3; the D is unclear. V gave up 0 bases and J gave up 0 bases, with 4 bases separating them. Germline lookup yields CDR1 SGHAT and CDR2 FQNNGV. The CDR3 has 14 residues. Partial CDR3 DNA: TGTGCCAGCAGCTTAGACGGGAGCACAGATACG. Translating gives CASSLDGSTDT. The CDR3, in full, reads CASSLDGSTDTQYF.

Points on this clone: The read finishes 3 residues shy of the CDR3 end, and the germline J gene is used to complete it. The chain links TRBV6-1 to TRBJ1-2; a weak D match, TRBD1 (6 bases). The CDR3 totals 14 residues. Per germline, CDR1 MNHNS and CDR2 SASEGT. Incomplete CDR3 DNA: TGTGCCAGCAGTGAGGGAACAATACAGGGTAGC. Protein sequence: CASSEGTIQGS. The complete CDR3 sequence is CASSEGTIQGSYTF.

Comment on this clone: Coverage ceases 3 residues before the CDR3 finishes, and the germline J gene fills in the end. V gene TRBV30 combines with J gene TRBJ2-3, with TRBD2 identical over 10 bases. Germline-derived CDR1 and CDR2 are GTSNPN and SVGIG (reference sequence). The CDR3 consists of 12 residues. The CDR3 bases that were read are TGTGCCTGGCAAGCGGGAGGGGAGACG. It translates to CAWQAGGET. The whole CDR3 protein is CAWQAGGETQYF.

The covered CDR3 bases are TGTGCCAGCCAGGGAAACAGGGGCAACACTGAA. Encoded protein: CASQGNRGNTE. The complete CDR3 reads CASQGNRGNTEAFF. The chain uses TRBV18 and TRBJ1-1, with 7 bases that match TRBD1. The read terminates 3 residues ahead of where the CDR3 ends, so the germline J gene completes it. Germline V gives CDR1 KGHSH, CDR2 LQKENI. The CDR3 spans 14 residues. With 8 bases clipped from V and 2 bases from J, the junction kept 8 bases outside the gene matches.

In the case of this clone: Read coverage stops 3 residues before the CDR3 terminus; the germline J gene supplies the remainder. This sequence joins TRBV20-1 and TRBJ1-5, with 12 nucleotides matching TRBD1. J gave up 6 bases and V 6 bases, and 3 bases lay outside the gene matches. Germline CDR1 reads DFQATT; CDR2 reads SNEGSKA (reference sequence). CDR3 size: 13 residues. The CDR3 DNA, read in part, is TGCAGTGCGAGGGACAGGGGGCTTCAGCCC. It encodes CSARDRGLQP. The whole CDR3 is CSARDRGLQPQHF.

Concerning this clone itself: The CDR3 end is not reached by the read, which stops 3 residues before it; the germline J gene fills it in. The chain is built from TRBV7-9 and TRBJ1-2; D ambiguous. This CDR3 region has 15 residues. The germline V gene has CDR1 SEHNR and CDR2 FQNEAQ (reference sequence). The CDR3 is CASSPYGGSYNDYTF. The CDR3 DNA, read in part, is TGTGCCAGCAGCCCCTATGGCGGCTCCTACAATGAC.

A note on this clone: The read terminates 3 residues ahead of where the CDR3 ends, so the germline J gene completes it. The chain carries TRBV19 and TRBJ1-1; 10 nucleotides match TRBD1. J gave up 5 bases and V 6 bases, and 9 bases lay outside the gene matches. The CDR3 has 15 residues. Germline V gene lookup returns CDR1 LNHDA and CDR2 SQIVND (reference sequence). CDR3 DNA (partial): TGTGCCAGTAGCCCGCGGACAGGGGGTAGAACTGAA. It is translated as CASSPRTGGRTE. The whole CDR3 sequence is CASSPRTGGRTEAFF.

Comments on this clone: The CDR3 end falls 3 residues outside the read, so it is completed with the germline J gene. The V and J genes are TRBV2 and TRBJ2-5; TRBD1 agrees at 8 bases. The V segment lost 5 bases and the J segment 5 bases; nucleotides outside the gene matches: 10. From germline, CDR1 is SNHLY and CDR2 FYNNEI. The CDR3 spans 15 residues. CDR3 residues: CASSRTGNVGETQYF. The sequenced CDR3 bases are TGTGCCAGCAGTAGGACAGGGAACGTTGGGGAGACC.